These T cell receptor beta chains were read from a single sample in a study of CD8+ T cells in alopecia areata. Here immunoSEQ multiplex PCR was the method, and the copy in TCRdb shows in-frame clones only, minus some. The sample consists of about 190,000 clones, under 80% of them appearing once. The source material was CD4+ T cells sorted from blood, sampled around week 50, from a patient treated with tofacitinib. The receptors were gathered from a human donor with alopecia areata. Both conserved end residues are part of each CDR3. Fields, in order: V gene, J gene, CDR3 protein.

>TRBV6-6|TRBJ2-3
CASSYSRQTSTDTQYF
>TRBV7-3|TRBJ1-1
CASSLERVMNTEAFF
>TRBV4-3|TRBJ1-2
CASSQDSHRGYGYTF
>TRBV19|TRBJ2-5
CASSESGGPRETQYF
>TRBV27|TRBJ2-3
CASKPSESDTQYF
>TRBV29-1|TRBJ2-7
CSPETPGQYDGKRLNYEQYF
>TRBV29-1|TRBJ2-7
CSVEDPESSYEQYF
>TRBV29-1|TRBJ2-3
CSVVTGGATDTQYF
>TRBV7-2|TRBJ1-5
CASSPRDRNQPQHF
>TRBV12-5|TRBJ2-1
CASGLGLPMGEQFF
>TRBV30|TRBJ2-3
CAWSVGSAYTDTQYF
>TRBV30|TRBJ2-7
CAWSTQRDPYEQYF
>TRBV4-3|TRBJ2-3
CASSRAIGGGNTDTQYF
>TRBV10-3|TRBJ1-1
CAISVDTGVNTEAFF
>TRBV6-1|TRBJ2-2
CASREGQGGGELFF
>TRBV9|TRBJ2-1
CASSVRDRGWEQFF
>TRBV7-9|TRBJ2-3
CASSNTDTQYF
>TRBV27|TRBJ1-2
CASSFHQTGTGNGYTF
>TRBV11-2|TRBJ2-5
CASSFGVGTQETQYF
>TRBV4-3|TRBJ2-3
CASSQEGVWDTQYF
>TRBV2|TRBJ1-5
CASSLAGNQPQHF
>TRBV28|TRBJ1-6
CASSLYGPGLNSPLHF
>TRBV29-1|TRBJ2-3
CSQGLASTDTQYF
>TRBV30|TRBJ1-1
CAWSARGSTEAFF
>TRBV4-3|TRBJ2-3
CASSQEGTGGFGTDTQYF
>TRBV5-1|TRBJ2-5
CASTPPREETQYF
>TRBV19|TRBJ1-1
CASNTGGTEAFF
>TRBV30|TRBJ1-2
CAYVEGQYGYTF
>TRBV30|TRBJ2-4
CAWSVGGVVGIQYF
>TRBV14|TRBJ2-1
CASSRFAYNEQFF
>TRBV25-1|TRBJ2-4
CASGTGVIQYF
>TRBV7-2|TRBJ1-1
CASSLGLGKLAFF
>TRBV28|TRBJ2-7
CASSPGTSYEQYF
>TRBV9|TRBJ2-7
CASSVASYPYEQYF
>TRBV5-6|TRBJ1-1
CASSLRGRFNEAFF
>TRBV5-1|TRBJ1-6
CASSLILSGNSPLHF
>TRBV28|TRBJ2-2
CASSPLIRTDITGELFF
>TRBV6-5|TRBJ1-6
CASSPGQGNSPLHF
>TRBV29-1|TRBJ2-1
CSVGEGLAGWQFF
>TRBV30|TRBJ2-7
CAWTTGAYEQYF
>TRBV30|TRBJ2-5
CAWSVRFEQYF
>TRBV19|TRBJ2-1
CASSLPGQISYNEQFF
>TRBV5-1|TRBJ1-1
CASSLVGGNTEAFF
>TRBV11-2|TRBJ2-2
CASSLPGPGELFF
>TRBV30|TRBJ1-5
CAYRGGDNQPQHF
>TRBV30|TRBJ1-6
CAWSEADSRYSPLHF
>TRBV25-1|TRBJ2-3
CASSEVLAGSTDTQYF
>TRBV29-1|TRBJ1-5
CSVVENSNQPQHF
>TRBV5-5|TRBJ2-7
CASSWGQLSSYEQYF
>TRBV29-1|TRBJ2-2
CSVEDYTGELFF
>TRBV20-1|TRBJ1-1
CSARRDTEAFF
>TRBV4-3|TRBJ2-1
CASSQEPLTQQFF
>TRBV29-1|TRBJ2-7
CSVEDPAGGSYEQYF
>TRBV30|TRBJ2-7
CAWRSTLWDEQYF
>TRBV29-1|TRBJ2-1
CSATLSNEQFF